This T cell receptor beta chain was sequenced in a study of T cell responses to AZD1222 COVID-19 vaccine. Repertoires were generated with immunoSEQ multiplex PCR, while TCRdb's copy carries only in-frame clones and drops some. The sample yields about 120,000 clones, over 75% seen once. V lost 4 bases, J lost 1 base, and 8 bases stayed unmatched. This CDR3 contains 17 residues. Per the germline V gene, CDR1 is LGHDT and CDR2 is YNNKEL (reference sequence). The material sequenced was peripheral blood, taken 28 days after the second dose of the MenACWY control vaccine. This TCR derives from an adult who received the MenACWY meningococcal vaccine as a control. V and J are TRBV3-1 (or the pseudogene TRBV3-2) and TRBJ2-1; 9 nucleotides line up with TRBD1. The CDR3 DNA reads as TGTGCCAGCAGCCCCGGCCTGGACAGGGGATCCTACAATGAGCAGTTCTTC. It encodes CASSPGLDRGSYNEQFF.